The source of this T cell receptor (beta chain) is a study of cytomegalovirus exposure and HLA in healthy donors. General study findings and limits: The classifier reportedly diagnosed cytomegalovirus status with high specificity and sensitivity. In a later analysis, HLA-C alleles had the fewest associated TCRs, DRB1 alleles the most.

Germline V gene sequence: CDR1 SGHNT, CDR2 YYREEE (reference sequence). CDR3 length equals 12 residues. Trimming stripped 4 bases from V and 10 bases from J, with 11 bases between. Nominal health characterized the donors when sampled, though unrecorded immune exposures were likely. Primers: 60 Vbeta forward and 13 Jbeta reverse. The assay was immunoSEQ multiplex PCR, and TCRdb's table has in-frame clones only and misses some. The profile shows more than 100,000 clones, 80% of them singletons. Notes on this clone: Its antigen is unknown.

The origin of this receptor is a man aged 45-60 years in good health and CMV-seronegative. J is TRBJ1-4 and V is TRBV5-4; D uncertain. The sequenced material came from PBMCs. CDR3 DNA: TGTGCCAGCAGCGTTGGCACGGGAAAACTGTTTTTT. Translated, it gives CASSVGTGKLFF.